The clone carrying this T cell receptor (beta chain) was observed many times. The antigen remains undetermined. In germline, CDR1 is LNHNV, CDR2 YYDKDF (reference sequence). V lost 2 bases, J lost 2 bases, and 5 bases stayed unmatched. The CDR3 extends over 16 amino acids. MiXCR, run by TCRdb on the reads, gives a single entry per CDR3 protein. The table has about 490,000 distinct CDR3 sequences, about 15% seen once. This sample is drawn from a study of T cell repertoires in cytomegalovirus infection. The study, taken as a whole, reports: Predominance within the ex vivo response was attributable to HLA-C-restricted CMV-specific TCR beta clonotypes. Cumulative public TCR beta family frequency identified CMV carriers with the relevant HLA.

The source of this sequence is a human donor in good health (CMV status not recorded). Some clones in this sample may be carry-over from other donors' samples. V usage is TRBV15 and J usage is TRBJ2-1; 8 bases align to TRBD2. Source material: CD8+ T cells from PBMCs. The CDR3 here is CATSRPTSDAYNEQFF. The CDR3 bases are TGTGCCACCAGCAGACCGACTAGCGACGCCTACAATGAGCAGTTCTTC.